A single T cell receptor (beta chain) is shown here with its context. Its specificity is unknown. This sample is part of a study of cytomegalovirus exposure and HLA in healthy donors. All the people who gave samples were healthy bone marrow donors. Although they were nominally healthy when sampled, donors likely had unrecorded immune exposures. A multiplex PCR was run with 60 Vbeta primers and 13 Jbeta primers. Assay: immunoSEQ multiplex PCR; the TCRdb copy retains only in-frame clones and omits some. Of about 260,000 clones listed, roughly four fifths are singletons. Study-wide results and caveats: CMV serostatus was the only immune exposure information that was available.

There are 12 residues in the CDR3. Germline CDR1 and CDR2: GTSNPN and SVGIG (reference sequence). V was clipped by 4 bases and J by 7 bases, with 11 bases between them. The chain links TRBV30 to TRBJ2-4; D is uncertain. The source is a woman aged 40 to 55 in good health and CMV-seropositive. The material sequenced was PBMCs. The DNA for the CDR3 is TGTGCCTGGACCGAGTCCCGTAACATTCAGTACTTC. Its translation is CAWTESRNIQYF.